This T cell receptor (beta chain) was recorded in a study of CD8 T cells in Susac syndrome. Germline CDR1 MNHEY, CDR2 SVGAGI. Trimming removed 0 bases at V and 2 bases at J, with 11 bases between. The CDR3 is 15 amino acids. Multiple sclerosis controls were treatment-naive patients with stable or active relapsing-remitting disease. Negative isolation yielded the CD8+ and CD4+ T cells, while FACS enriched the TEMRA cells. Reverse transcription of roughly 0.45 to 1 ug RNA used random hexamers. Amplification of TCR beta CDR3 spanned 54 Vbeta and 13 Jbeta via immunoSEQ multiplex PCR. TCRdb re-called the immunoSEQ multiplex PCR reads through MiXCR, storing one row per CDR3 protein. This sample yields 250,000 to 350,000 distinct CDR3 sequences, of which approximately 90% are seen a single time; about 0.063% belongs to the top ten.

Sequenced: CD4+ T cells from PBMCs. The source is a human donor with multiple sclerosis. The chain joins TRBV6-5 to TRBJ2-7; D tentatively reads TRBD1 or TRBD2 (6 bases each). CDR3 nucleotides: TGTGCCAGCAGTTACTCTGGGGGGCGCCCCTACGAGCAGTACTTC. The encoded protein is CASSYSGGRPYEQYF.